This T cell receptor (beta chain) was found in a study of blood T cell repertoires in COVID-19. Background on the study: T cells, B-cell-depleted T cells, or PBMCs supplied cDNA or gDNA.

Trimming took 7 bases from V and 2 from J, leaving 19 bases between them. CDR3 size: 16 residues. In germline, CDR1 is SGHDT, CDR2 YYEEEE. Original handling: Quantification of nucleated cells was approximated via reference gene primer amplification. Repertoires were generated with immunoSEQ multiplex PCR, while TCRdb's copy carries only in-frame clones and drops some. The DNA gave D and trimming, while V, J and clone size come from that table. The sample comprises approximately 310,000 clones, over 75% of which are singletons, and 1% rests with the top ten. This chain joins TRBV5-6 and TRBJ1-5, with D unresolved. Sequencing was carried out using peripheral blood. The clonotype comes from a man aged 50-60 years with active or convalescent COVID-19. The CDR3 region is CASDSPGESGNQPQHF. The CDR3 DNA reads as TGTGCCAGCGACTCCCCCGGGGAATCGGGCAATCAGCCCCAGCATTTT.